The 21 T cell receptor beta chains reported below all come from one sample, sequenced in a study of CD8+ T cells in alopecia areata. Extracted RNA was reverse transcribed into cDNA, the sequencing template. Here immunoSEQ multiplex PCR was the method, and the copy in TCRdb shows in-frame clones only, minus some. The sample yields under 250,000 clones, about three fifths seen once. Sequenced material: CD4+ T cells sorted from blood, taken at week 0. The source of these receptors is a human donor with alopecia areata.

This chain uses TRBV14 with TRBJ2-1, with TRBD2 matching 10 bases. This CDR3 is 16 amino acids long. With V trimmed by 0 bases and J by 8 bases, 7 bases remained unmatched. The germline V gene encodes CDR1 SGHDN and CDR2 FVKESK. CDR3 nucleotide sequence: TGTGCCAGCAGCCAAGAGAGCCTAGCGGGAGCGGATGAGCAGTTCTTC. It yields the protein CASSQESLAGADEQFF.

The gene calls are TRBV30 and TRBJ2-2; no clear D. V was pared by 5 bases and J by 4 bases, with 11 bases between. This CDR3 contains 13 residues. The germline V gene has CDR1 GTSNPN and CDR2 SVGIG (reference sequence). CDR3 in amino acids: CAWDKPLTGELFF. The CDR3 coding sequence is TGTGCCTGGGATAAGCCCCTCACCGGGGAGCTGTTTTTT.

The chain is built from TRBV7-2 and TRBJ2-7; D is unresolved. Per germline, CDR1 SGHTA and CDR2 FQGNSA. CDR3 length: 13 amino acids. The V gene lost 4 bases and the J gene lost 9 bases, with 16 bases spanning the gap. CDR3 residues: CASSSPPGSVQYF. Written as DNA, the CDR3 is TGTGCCAGCAGCTCCCCCCCGGGTTCTGTGCAGTACTTC.

This clone was seen more than once but under ten times. The V gene is TRBV11-2, the J gene TRBJ2-3; 8 bases match TRBD1. CDR3 length: 15 amino acids. CDR1 and CDR2 (germline): SGHAT, FQNNGV. V dropped 5 bases and J dropped 1; count of bases not matched to a gene: 5. The CDR3 DNA is TGTGCCAGCAGCGGACAGGGCGGGGGCACAGATACGCAGTATTTT. Amino acids: CASSGQGGGTDTQYF.

The chain couples TRBV7-6 to TRBJ1-2, with TRBD1 as a possible D gene (5 bases). Germline V gene data show CDR1 as SGHVS and CDR2 as FNYEAQ. The CDR3 is 14 amino acids. The ends were cut back, 5 bases at V and 7 bases at J, with 17 bases in the middle. The CDR3 loop reads CASSPRAGISGYTF. The CDR3 coding sequence is TGTGCCAGCAGCCCCCGGGCAGGGATTAGTGGCTACACCTTC.

In this sample, this clone turned up once. This chain uses TRBV9 with TRBJ1-1; 7 bases map to TRBD1. Germline V gene sequence: CDR1 SGDLS, CDR2 YYNGEE. The CDR3 totals 14 residues. The trim removed 3 bases at V and 3 bases at J, leaving 5 bases unmatched. The CDR3 spells CASSEWDRDTEAFF. CDR3 nucleotide sequence: TGTGCCAGCAGCGAATGGGACAGAGACACTGAAGCTTTCTTT.

The chain joins TRBV11-2 to TRBJ2-2; D may match TRBD1 or TRBD2 (6 bases each). Looked up from germline, CDR1 is SGHAT and CDR2 is FQNNGV. Trimming shortened V by 8 bases and J by 6 bases, and 22 bases separated the two germline ends. CDR3 length: 16 amino acids. The CDR3 DNA reads as TGTGCCAGCGACGGGGGCTGGCCCAGCTTGGCCGGGGAGCTGTTTTTT. This encodes CASDGGWPSLAGELFF.

The V and J genes are TRBV25-1 and TRBJ1-4; weak D call: TRBD1 (5 bases). CDR3 size: 16 residues. Deletions cut 3 bases from V and 6 bases from J, with 17 bases between. Germline V gene sequence: CDR1 MGHDK, CDR2 SYGVNS. The DNA of the CDR3 is TGTGCCAGCAGTGAGATGTTCGGCAGGGCTCATGAAAAACTGTTTTTT. Encoded protein: CASSEMFGRAHEKLFF. The full variable domain, with the rest looked up from reference TRBV25-1 and TRBJ1-4, is EADIYQTPRYLVIGTGKKITLECSQTMGHDKMYWYQQDPGMELHLIHYSYGVNSTEKGDLSSESTVSRIRTEHFPLTLESARPSHTSQYLCASSEMFGRAHEKLFFGSGTQLSVL.

This clone was detected only once. The chain recombines TRBV27 with TRBJ1-6; D is possibly TRBD1 (5 bases). This CDR3 comprises 14 residues. The germline V and J ends were trimmed by 5 bases and 7 bases, with 12 bases remaining between them. Looked up from germline, CDR1 is MNHEY and CDR2 is SMNVEV (reference sequence). The CDR3 coding sequence is TGTGCCAGCAGTGCGGGGACGGGCAATTCACCCCTCCACTTT. Translated: CASSAGTGNSPLHF.

The J gene is TRBJ2-7, the V gene TRBV5-1, with D possibly TRBD2 on 7 matching bases. Per germline, CDR1 SGHRS and CDR2 YFSETQ. The CDR3 is made up of 15 amino acids. The V end was cut by 4 bases, the J end by 4 bases, with 18 bases between. This chain's CDR3 is CASSPIRGGVYEQYF. The CDR3 bases are TGCGCCAGCAGCCCCATAAGGGGGGGAGTATACGAGCAGTACTTC.

This clone was seen a handful of times. V usage is TRBV5-1 and J usage is TRBJ1-2; 7 bases match TRBD1. The V gene end was trimmed by 2 bases and the J gene end by 4 bases; junction bases not matched to a gene: 8. Germline assignment: CDR1 SGHRS and CDR2 YFSETQ. CDR3 size: 15 residues. The CDR3 region is CASSFGDSIIYGYTF. CDR3 in DNA: TGCGCCAGCAGCTTCGGGGACAGCATTATCTATGGCTACACCTTC.

V gene TRBV29-1 combines with J gene TRBJ1-1; weak D call: TRBD1 (5 bases). The CDR3 length is 13 residues. Trimming took 7 bases from V and 0 from J, leaving 12 bases between them. Germline CDR1 SQVTM, CDR2 ANQGSEA. The DNA of the CDR3 is TGCAGCGCCGACAGCACCATGAACACTGAAGCTTTCTTT. It encodes CSADSTMNTEAFF.

The chain links TRBV5-5 to TRBJ2-1, with D possibly TRBD1 on 6 matching bases. Trimming cost V 2 bases and J 6 bases, with 15 bases left between them. Germline V gene sequence: CDR1 SGHKS, CDR2 YYEKEE (reference sequence). CDR3 length: 15 residues. CDR3 nucleotides: TGTGCCAGCAGCTTAACAGGGAGTACAGGCAATGAGCAGTTCTTC. It is translated as CASSLTGSTGNEQFF.

The gene calls are TRBV7-9 and TRBJ1-2; D is unresolved. V lost 5 bases and J lost 7, with 8 bases in between. This CDR3 has 11 amino acids. The V gene's germline CDR1 is SEHNR and CDR2 FQNEAQ (reference sequence). DNA of the CDR3: TGTGCCAGCAGCCGGGAGATTGGCTACACCTTC. Its translation: CASSREIGYTF.

In nucleotides, the CDR3 is TGCAGTTCCCGGGGAGGGGACTATGGCTACACCTTC. Translating gives CSSRGGDYGYTF. The rearrangement links TRBV29-1 to TRBJ1-2; D possibly corresponds to TRBD1 (5 bases). The V gene's germline CDR1 is SQVTM and CDR2 ANQGSEA. The CDR3 extends over 12 amino acids. Supplemented by reference TRBV29-1 and TRBJ1-2, the full variable domain reads SAVISQKPSRDICQRGTSLTIQCQVDSQVTMMFWYRQQPGQSLTLIATANQGSEATYESGFVIDKFPISRPNLTFSTLTVSNMSPEDSSIYLCSSRGGDYGYTFGSGTRLTVV.

V usage is TRBV7-9 and J usage is TRBJ2-7; possible D gene TRBD2, 6 bases. This CDR3 is 14 amino acids long. Germline V gene lookup returns CDR1 SEHNR and CDR2 FQNEAQ (reference sequence). The V and J ends lost 10 bases and 1 base respectively, with 17 bases between them. The CDR3 bases are TGTGCCATCCCCCGGCGGGGTGTTTCCTACGAGCAGTACTTC. Translation gives CAIPRRGVSYEQYF.

This clone was seen once. The chain is built from TRBV6-5 and TRBJ2-5; D gene unclear. The CDR3 runs to 15 residues. CDR1 and CDR2 (germline): MNHEY, SVGAGI. V shed 8 bases and J shed 0 bases, with 16 bases lying between them. CDR3 protein: CASGDGTEYQETQYF. In nucleotides, the CDR3 is TGTGCCAGCGGGGATGGTACAGAGTACCAAGAGACCCAGTACTTC.

The rearrangement uses TRBV4-1 and TRBJ2-1; 8 positions match TRBD2. V shed 1 base, J shed 0 bases, and the junction held 5 bases outside the gene matches. Germline V gives CDR1 MGHRA, CDR2 YSYEKL. The CDR3 is 17 amino acids. The CDR3 region is CASSQGDLAGSYNEQFF. For the CDR3, the DNA is TGCGCCAGCAGCCAAGGAGATCTAGCGGGCTCCTACAATGAGCAGTTCTTC.

V usage is TRBV7-3 and J usage is TRBJ1-6; D is uncertain. The CDR3 has 15 amino acids. CDR1 is SGHTA and CDR2 is FQGTGA in the germline V gene. V lost 5 bases, J lost 0 bases, and 8 bases lay in between. For the CDR3, the DNA is TGTGCCAGCAGCAAAACCAACTCCTATAATTCACCCCTCCACTTT. It is translated as CASSKTNSYNSPLHF.

The table lists this clone with a few counts. The chain joins TRBV5-1 to TRBJ2-7; D not certain. V gave up 4 bases and J gave up 3 bases, with 14 bases separating them. The germline gives CDR1 SGHRS, CDR2 YFSETQ. The CDR3 is 14 amino acids. CDR3 bases: TGCGCCAGCAGCCCACAGTCAGAAAACTACGAGCAGTACTTC. This codes for CASSPQSENYEQYF.

This rearrangement joins TRBV30 to TRBJ2-5; TRBD1 is a possible D gene (5 bases). The V and J ends lost 3 bases and 4 bases respectively, with 18 bases between them. Germline lookup yields CDR1 GTSNPN and CDR2 SVGIG (reference sequence). The CDR3 consists of 15 residues. CDR3 loop: CAWRSVGLPAETQYF. The CDR3 coding sequence is TGTGCCTGGAGATCTGTGGGGCTCCCTGCAGAGACCCAGTACTTC. Together with reference TRBV30 and TRBJ2-5, the CDR3 gives the full variable domain: SQTIHQWPATLVQPVGSPLSLECTVEGTSNPNLYWYRQAAGRGLQLLFYSVGIGQISSEVPQNLSASRPQDRQFILSSKKLLLSDSGFYLCAWRSVGLPAETQYFGPGTRLLVL.